The 26 T cell receptor beta chains reported below all come from one sample, sequenced in a study of T cells after yellow fever vaccination. Using its own MiXCR run on the 5' RACE reads, TCRdb lists one record per CDR3 protein. Of approximately 600,000 distinct CDR3 sequences listed, approximately 13% were seen once; the top ten hold about 15%. The sequencing here drew on PBMCs, taken on the day of the yellow fever booster vaccination. These receptors all come from a young man who received the YFV17D yellow fever vaccine.

This clonotype was observed a single time. One junction end does not reproduce the germline sequence, and a read error may be involved. The rearrangement joins TRBV9 to TRBJ2-1; 7 bases are shared with TRBD2. The CDR3 is made up of 14 amino acids. Germline CDR1 reads SGDLS; CDR2 reads YYNGEE. The CDR3 coding sequence is TGTGCCAACAGCGTGGCTAGCGGCTACAATGAGCAGTTCTTC. Its protein product is CANSVASGYNEQFF.

In the case of this clonotype: At one end, the junction sequence differs from germline, possibly due to a read error. The V and J genes are TRBV20-1 and TRBJ2-3; perhaps TRBD2 as D (5 bases). This CDR3 contains 14 residues. The germline CDR1 and CDR2 sequences are DFQATT and SNEGSKA (reference sequence). CDR3 residues: CCARDPSLTDTQYF. The CDR3 DNA follows: TGCTGTGCTAGGGATCCTAGCCTCACAGATACGCAGTATTTT.

Details on this clonotype: The germline gene is not matched at one end of the junction; a read error may be the cause. The rearrangement uses TRBV7-7 and TRBJ2-2, with 8 bases matching TRBD1. The CDR3 runs 15 residues. Per the germline V gene, CDR1 is SSHAT and CDR2 is FNYEAQ (reference sequence). The CDR3 here is CASSLAAGGNGELFF. The CDR3 DNA is TGTGCTAGCAGCTTAGCGGCAGGGGGCAACGGGGAGCTGTTTTTT.

This clonotype was seen many times. The chain carries TRBV7-9 and TRBJ2-7, with 13 bases matching TRBD2. Germline-derived CDR1 and CDR2 are SEHNR and FQNEAQ (reference sequence). The CDR3 runs 17 residues. V was clipped by 1 base and J by 5 bases; unmatched bases: 8. The CDR3 protein is CASSLGLAGGPLNEQYF. In nucleotides, the CDR3 is TGTGCCAGCAGCTTAGGACTAGCGGGGGGCCCCCTCAACGAGCAGTACTTC.

This clonotype has a count of ten or more. V usage is TRBV3-1 and J usage is TRBJ1-5, with D unclear. The CDR3 spans 11 residues. Trimming took 8 bases from V and 4 from J, leaving 6 bases between them. Germline CDR1 and CDR2: LGHDT and YNNKEL (reference sequence). This CDR3 is CASGDNQPQHF. The CDR3, as DNA: TGTGCCAGCGGGGATAATCAGCCCCAGCATTTT.

This clonotype was recorded a few times. This sequence joins TRBV28 and TRBJ2-1, with TRBD1 as a possible D gene (5 bases). V dropped 3 bases and J dropped 7 bases, with 10 bases sitting between them. CDR3 size: 13 residues. Germline V gives CDR1 MDHEN, CDR2 SYDVKM. The CDR3 loop is CASSLSRENEQFF. DNA of the CDR3: TGTGCCAGCAGTTTGTCCAGGGAAAATGAGCAGTTCTTC.

The genes are TRBV7-9 and TRBJ2-1, with 7 bases identical to TRBD2. Per germline, CDR1 SEHNR and CDR2 FQNEAQ (reference sequence). CDR3 length equals 13 residues. With 7 bases clipped from V and 1 base from J, the junction kept 1 base outside the gene matches. The CDR3, as DNA: TGTGCCAGCACCGGGAGGTCCTACAATGAGCAGTTCTTC. Amino acids: CASTGRSYNEQFF.

This clonotype was detected a few times. J is TRBJ2-2 and V is TRBV4-3; unclear D gene. In germline, CDR1 is LGHNA, CDR2 YSLEER. Deletions cut 0 bases from V and 2 bases from J, with 10 bases between. This CDR3 has 16 residues. The chain's CDR3 is CASSQEPGSNTGELFF. CDR3 DNA sequence: TGCGCCAGCAGCCAAGAACCCGGTTCTAACACCGGGGAGCTGTTTTTT.

V and J are TRBV20-1 and TRBJ2-1; the D is unclear. The CDR3 consists of 15 residues. Per the germline V gene, CDR1 is DFQATT and CDR2 is SNEGSKA (reference sequence). V lost 3 bases to trimming and J lost 0 bases, with 12 bases between them. CDR3 bases: TGCAGTGCTAGGGAAGAGATGAGCTCCTACAATGAGCAGTTCTTC. It is translated as CSAREEMSSYNEQFF.

This clonotype occurred a few times. This chain joins TRBV6-6 and TRBJ2-7; D ambiguous. Deletions cut 9 bases from V and 0 bases from J, with 9 bases between. Germline-derived CDR1 and CDR2 are MNHNY and SVGAGI (reference sequence). CDR3 length: 12 amino acids. The CDR3 coding sequence is TGTGCCAGTCAGGTCAGCTCCTACGAGCAGTACTTC. Protein product: CASQVSSYEQYF.

The chain has TRBV12-3 or TRBV12-4 and TRBJ1-6; 8 bases are shared with TRBD1. This CDR3 is built from 16 residues. V shed 7 bases and J 9 bases; nucleotides not matched to a gene: 14. The CDR3 region is CASTTGQGRLGSPLHF. CDR3 nucleotides: TGTGCCAGCACCACCGGACAGGGACGGCTAGGTTCACCCCTCCACTTT.

In this sample, this clonotype turned up a few times. The chain uses TRBV20-1 and TRBJ2-3, with a tentative D call TRBD2 (5 bases). The ends were cut back, 5 bases at V and 4 bases at J, with 13 bases in the middle. The V gene's germline CDR1 is DFQATT and CDR2 SNEGSKA (reference sequence). The CDR3 spans 13 residues. The CDR3 nucleotides read TGCAGTGCTCCCATCGAGAGGGCAGATACGCAGTATTTT. This gives the protein CSAPIERADTQYF.

This clonotype has just a few counts. V usage is TRBV6-2 or TRBV6-3 and J usage is TRBJ2-2, with D possibly matching TRBD2 (5 bases). The CDR3 covers 13 residues. Germline V gene data show CDR1 as MNHEY and CDR2 as SVGEGT. V shed 0 bases and J shed 8 bases, with 7 bases lying between them. The CDR3 nucleotides read TGTGCCAGCAGTTACTCTTTAGCGGGGGAGCTGTTTTTT. It codes for CASSYSLAGELFF.

This clonotype came up a few times. Mismatch with germline at one junction end may stem from a read error. This chain connects TRBV9 to TRBJ2-3; the D gene is possibly TRBD2 (7 bases). This CDR3 has 15 amino acids. Germline V lookup: CDR1 SGDLS, CDR2 YYNGEE. CDR3 region: CASSVVGGGTDTQYF. CDR3 nucleotides: TGTGCCAGCAGCGTAGTGGGGGGGGGCACCGATACGCAGTATTTT.

The J gene is TRBJ2-1, the V gene TRBV20-1; 10 positions agree with TRBD2. Germline trimming cut 3 bases from V and 8 bases from J; bases unmatched to any gene: 13. Germline CDR1 and CDR2: DFQATT and SNEGSKA (reference sequence). The CDR3 is 16 amino acids. CDR3 sequence: CSASPPQREGMDEQFF. As DNA, the CDR3 is TGCAGTGCTAGCCCTCCACAGCGGGAGGGAATGGATGAGCAGTTCTTC.

The J gene is TRBJ2-3, the V gene TRBV19; D not certain. The length of the CDR3 is 11 residues. Germline loops: CDR1 LNHDA, CDR2 SQIVND (reference sequence). V was clipped by 7 bases and J by 5 bases, with 7 bases between them. CDR3 loop: CASIWGDTQYF. CDR3 bases: TGTGCCAGTATCTGGGGAGATACGCAGTATTTT.

V usage is TRBV12-3 or TRBV12-4 and J usage is TRBJ2-7; 8 bases are shared with TRBD1. The CDR3 runs to 15 residues. V was clipped by 5 bases and J by 3 bases; unmatched bases: 9. CDR3 in DNA: TGTGCCAGCAGTACCGACAGGGGCCAATACTACGAGCAGTACTTC. Translation: CASSTDRGQYYEQYF.

This clonotype was detected ten times or more. The chain uses TRBV7-9 and TRBJ2-7; possibly TRBD2 for D (5 bases). The CDR3 runs to 15 residues. V was shortened by 1 base and J by 6 bases, with 16 bases between the two germline ends. Germline V gene lookup returns CDR1 SEHNR and CDR2 FQNEAQ (reference sequence). The CDR3 sequence: CASSLGGSDLSEQYF. The CDR3, as DNA: TGTGCCAGCAGCTTAGGTGGTAGCGATCTAAGCGAGCAGTACTTC.

A few counts support this clonotype. The chain recombines TRBV12-3 or TRBV12-4 with TRBJ2-1; no reliable D call. V was clipped by 10 bases and J by 5 bases, with 12 bases between them. This CDR3 spans 12 amino acids. CDR3 residues: CATLAPDNEQFF. CDR3 bases: TGTGCCACCTTAGCCCCTGACAATGAGCAGTTCTTC.

The J gene is TRBJ2-3, the V gene TRBV5-1, with 11 bases aligning to TRBD1. J was trimmed by 5 bases and V by 4 bases; bases with no gene match: 6. The CDR3 covers 15 residues. Germline V lookup: CDR1 SGHRS, CDR2 YFSETQ. The CDR3 is CASSEDRGRGDTQYF. The DNA for the CDR3 is TGCGCCAGCAGCGAGGACAGGGGGCGAGGAGATACGCAGTATTTT.

The chain is built from TRBV7-8 and TRBJ2-7; D may correspond to TRBD1 or TRBD2 (6 bases each). V lost 9 bases, J lost 2 bases, and 26 bases lay in between. Germline V CDR1 and CDR2: SGHVS, FQNEAQ. CDR3 length: 17 residues. CDR3 region: CASGGQAGSSYPYEQYF. CDR3 coding DNA: TGTGCCAGTGGGGGGCAGGCAGGTAGCTCATACCCCTACGAGCAGTACTTC.

The chain links TRBV27 to TRBJ1-1, with TRBD1 matching over 10 bases. Germline-derived CDR1 and CDR2 are MNHEY and SMNVEV (reference sequence). CDR3 length: 12 residues. V dropped 5 bases and J dropped 11; count of bases not matched to a gene: 5. The CDR3 loop is CASSGRQGAAFF. CDR3 sequence (DNA): TGTGCCAGCAGTGGAAGACAGGGGGCGGCTTTCTTT.

In this sample, this clonotype turned up a few times. V and J are TRBV2 and TRBJ1-6, with D unclear. In germline, CDR1 is SNHLY, CDR2 FYNNEI. The germline V and J ends were trimmed by 3 bases and 5 bases, with 14 bases remaining between them. The CDR3 sequence is 16 residues long. The CDR3 sequence: CASSDPVEPNNSPLHF. DNA for the CDR3: TGTGCCAGCAGTGACCCTGTCGAACCGAATAATTCACCCCTCCACTTT.

The sample holds a few counts of this clonotype. The CDR3 region has the DNA TGCAGTGCTTCGATTGGGGGGAGCTCCTACGAGCAGTACTTC. This codes for CSASIGGSSYEQYF. The chain has TRBV20-1 and TRBJ2-7; TRBD2 might be the D (6 bases). The V and J ends lost 5 bases and 0 bases respectively, with 14 bases between them. CDR3 length: 14 amino acids. CDR1 is DFQATT, CDR2 SNEGSKA, per germline (reference sequence).

In this sample, this clonotype turned up a few times. The chain carries TRBV6-2 or TRBV6-3 and TRBJ2-2; 8 bases map to TRBD1. Per the germline V gene, CDR1 is MNHEY and CDR2 is SVGEGT. Trimming cost V 9 bases and J 2 bases; bases outside gene matches: 8. The CDR3 runs to 15 residues. The CDR3 nucleotides read TGTGCCAGTCGCGGGACAGGAAAAAACACCGGGGAGCTGTTTTTT. This codes for CASRGTGKNTGELFF.

This clonotype was picked up many times. The chain carries TRBV11-1 and TRBJ2-5; 8 nucleotides line up with TRBD2. V lost 1 base and J lost 7; bases outside the gene matches: 20. The germline V gene has CDR1 SGHAT and CDR2 FQDESV (reference sequence). The CDR3 spans 19 residues. CDR3 bases: TGTGCCAGCAGCTTAGGTCATTTTGACGGGAGGGCCTCCGAAGCGACCCAGTACTTC. Translation: CASSLGHFDGRASEATQYF.